This T cell receptor beta chain was identified during a study of T cell responses to AZD1222 COVID-19 vaccine. General study findings and limits: Donors were chiefly white British, with a greater number of females, and clonal diversity was perhaps underestimated.

Data came from immunoSEQ multiplex PCR; TCRdb stores just in-frame clones and leaves some out. This table holds 85,000 to 100,000 clones, approximately 91% found once. The germline V and J ends were trimmed by 1 base and 0 bases, with 7 bases remaining between them. The CDR3 has 15 amino acids. The germline CDR1 and CDR2 sequences are SGHNT and YENEEA. For this clone: Its antigen is currently unknown.

The chain joins TRBV11-3 to TRBJ2-1; D is perhaps TRBD1 or TRBD2 (5 bases each). Source: peripheral blood, taken on day 0 of AZD1222 vaccination. This TCR derives from an adult in good health. The DNA for the CDR3 is TGTGCCAGCAGCTTAGGGGGGAGCTCCTACAATGAGCAGTTCTTC. Its protein product is CASSLGGSSYNEQFF. Drawing the rest from reference TRBV11-3 and TRBJ2-1, the complete variable domain is EAGVVQSPRYKIIEKKQPVAFWCNPISGHNTLYWYLQNLGQGPELLIRYENEEAVDDSQLPKDRFSAERLKGVDSTLKIQPAELGDSAVYLCASSLGGSSYNEQFFGPGTRLTVL.